The sequence of this TCR beta chain was determined in a study of response to subunit inactivated influenza vaccine. This CDR3 is built from 15 residues. Deletions cut 6 bases from V and 3 bases from J, with 18 bases between. The germline gives CDR1 MNHEY, CDR2 SMNVEV (reference sequence). Overall study findings and caveats: New T cells are recruited in small numbers by each seasonal influenza vaccination, according to the authors' suggestion.

On this clonotype: Its specificity is unknown.

A single record per CDR3 protein comes from TCRdb applying MiXCR to the RT-PCR reads. The data show 750,000 to 850,000 distinct CDR3 sequences, less than 20% seen once. The origin of this receptor is a man over 45 who received an inactivated influenza vaccine. This rearrangement joins TRBV27 to TRBJ2-7; D is uncertain. This specimen consisted of PBMCs from blood, obtained around 5 days after vaccination. CDR3 coding DNA: TGTGCCAGCAGAGTTTCGGTCGGTGTGGACTACGAGCAGTACTTC. Residues: CASRVSVGVDYEQYF.